The next 10 T cell receptor beta chains were all read from a single sample in a study of OX40 agonist ivuxolimab in advanced cancers. Measured with immunoSEQ multiplex PCR; TCRdb has only the in-frame clones, and not every one. The sample has around 79,000 clones; 88% are singletons. The starting material was CD4+ or CD8+ T cells sorted from blood, obtained in a trial of the OX40 agonist ivuxolimab. The source of these receptors is an adult with an advanced solid tumor such as melanoma, head and neck, liver or kidney cancer.

This clone was recorded a few times. The chain is built from TRBV18 and TRBJ2-3; D is tentatively TRBD1 or TRBD2 (5 bases each). The CDR3 is 16 residues long. From germline, CDR1 is KGHSH and CDR2 LQKENI. V lost 3 bases to trimming and J lost 2 bases, with 15 bases between them. The CDR3 DNA reads as TGTGCCAGCTCACCGCCCGGGACGGCCAACACAGATACGCAGTATTTT. Translation: CASSPPGTANTDTQYF. The entire variable domain, with the rest obtained from reference TRBV18 and TRBJ2-3, is as follows: NAGVMQNPRHLVRRRGQEARLRCSPMKGHSHVYWYRQLPEEGLKFMVYLQKENIIDESGMPKERFSAEFPKEGPSILRIQQVVRGDSAAYFCASSPPGTANTDTQYFGPGTRLTVL.

This chain connects TRBV7-2 to TRBJ2-7, with 7 positions matching TRBD1. CDR3 length equals 13 residues. Germline assignment: CDR1 SGHTA and CDR2 FQGNSA. Unmatched junction bases numbered 4, after V lost 5 bases and J lost 3 bases. CDR3 protein: CASSPGDSYEQYF. DNA for the CDR3: TGTGCCAGCAGCCCTGGGGACAGCTACGAGCAGTACTTC.

This rearrangement joins TRBV18 to TRBJ2-3; tentative D call: TRBD1 (6 bases). The CDR3 runs 17 residues. V lost 4 bases and J lost 2, with 19 bases in between. Germline V gives CDR1 KGHSH, CDR2 LQKENI. In DNA form, the CDR3 reads TGTGCCAGCTCACTCGGACAGACGGCTACTAACACAGATACGCAGTATTTT. This encodes CASSLGQTATNTDTQYF.

In this sample, this clone turned up a few times. CDR3 in DNA: TGTGCCAGCACCCGATCGGGGGGGCTGGGTGAGACCCAGTACTTC. Translation gives CASTRSGGLGETQYF. The chain combines TRBV6-1 with TRBJ2-5, with 8 bases fitting TRBD2. This CDR3 spans 15 amino acids. Germline CDR1 is MNHNS and CDR2 is SASEGT. V dropped 7 bases and J dropped 5; count of bases not matched to a gene: 12.

The chain couples TRBV27 to TRBJ2-2; D may be TRBD1 or TRBD2 (7 bases each). This CDR3 has 15 amino acids. CDR1 and CDR2 from the germline V gene are MNHEY and SMNVEV (reference sequence). Trimming stripped 4 bases from V and 4 bases from J, with 13 bases between. The CDR3 DNA reads TGTGCCAGCAGTTCAACCAGGGGGGGCACCGGGGAGCTGTTTTTT. Protein: CASSSTRGGTGELFF.

In its sample, this clone was seen once. The gene calls are TRBV28 and TRBJ1-1, with TRBD1 matching 7 bases. CDR1 is MDHEN and CDR2 is SYDVKM in the germline V gene. This CDR3 has 12 amino acids. The J segment lost 10 bases and the V segment lost 7 bases, leaving 9 bases of the junction unmatched. CDR3 in amino acids: CASITETGRAFF. As DNA, the CDR3 is TGTGCCAGCATTACCGAGACAGGGCGAGCTTTCTTT.

This chain joins TRBV19 and TRBJ2-5; 10 positions agree with TRBD1. With 3 bases clipped from V and 5 bases from J, the junction kept 6 bases outside the gene matches. In germline, CDR1 is LNHDA, CDR2 SQIVND (reference sequence). The CDR3 contains 15 residues. CDR3 protein: CASSMRDRGRETQYF. CDR3 sequence (DNA): TGTGCCAGTAGTATGAGGGACAGGGGACGTGAGACCCAGTACTTC.

This chain links TRBV6-6 with TRBJ2-7, with TRBD1 matching 7 bases. The germline V gene encodes CDR1 MNHNY and CDR2 SVGAGI (reference sequence). V gave up 0 bases and J gave up 0 bases; unmatched junction bases: 5. The length of the CDR3 is 16 residues. The CDR3 spells CASSYSTQGSSYEQYF. CDR3 nucleotide sequence: TGTGCCAGCAGTTACTCGACACAGGGGAGCTCCTACGAGCAGTACTTC.

This chain connects TRBV7-2 to TRBJ2-3, with D possibly being TRBD2 (6 bases). Germline CDR1 is SGHTA and CDR2 is FQGNSA. Trimming removed 3 bases at V and 6 bases at J, with 16 bases between. This CDR3 has 15 amino acids. This CDR3 reads CASSLNGLPSDTQYF. The CDR3, as DNA: TGTGCCAGCAGCTTGAACGGACTACCCTCCGATACGCAGTATTTT.

The chain carries TRBV27 and TRBJ2-5, with a possible D match to TRBD2 (7 bases). The CDR3 loop spans 15 amino acids. CDR1 and CDR2 (germline): MNHEY, SMNVEV (reference sequence). Trimming cost V 3 bases and J 5 bases, with 16 bases left between them. For the CDR3, the DNA is TGTGCCAGCAGTTTTGGAGGGGGGGCCGGGGAGACCCAGTACTTC. Protein: CASSFGGGAGETQYF.